This T cell receptor (beta chain) is drawn from a study of technical replicates of blood from several donors. The length of the CDR3 is 15 residues. Per the germline V gene, CDR1 is LNHDA and CDR2 is SQIVND (reference sequence). Trimming took 5 bases from V and 8 from J; bases not matched to a gene: 10. TCRdb's copy holds only in-frame clones and misses some; the assay was immunoSEQ multiplex PCR. The sample shows tens of thousands of clones, 94% of them seen only once. The J gene is TRBJ2-1, the V gene TRBV19; 9 bases are shared with TRBD2. The TCR was taken from a human donor in good health. Sequences were obtained from T cells isolated from PBMCs. The CDR3 bases are TGTGCCAGTAGTCTGATAGCGGGAGTGGTGGATGAGCAGTTCTTC. Translating gives CASSLIAGVVDEQFF.